This note documents a single T cell receptor beta chain sequence. This sample is drawn from a study of blood T cells in healthy people across ages. Per-sample PBMC isolation yielded at least 7 million cells. Alongside a J-beta primer mix, a sample-barcoded 5' primer served in a second PCR lasting about 7 to 12 cycles. In TCRdb, the 5' RACE reads were re-called with MiXCR into one record per CDR3 protein. This sample has some 900,000 distinct CDR3 sequences, with 48% found just once. CDR1 MDHEN and CDR2 SYDVKM come from the germline V gene. This CDR3 spans 15 amino acids. V was trimmed by 5 bases and J by 4 bases, leaving 14 bases between them.

The sample taken for sequencing was blood. The clonotype originates from a young man in good health. V is TRBV28 and J is TRBJ2-2; no definite D call. The CDR3 spells CASSLTGETTGELFF. The CDR3 DNA sequence: TGTGCCAGCAGTCTGACCGGAGAAACCACCGGGGAGCTGTTTTTT.